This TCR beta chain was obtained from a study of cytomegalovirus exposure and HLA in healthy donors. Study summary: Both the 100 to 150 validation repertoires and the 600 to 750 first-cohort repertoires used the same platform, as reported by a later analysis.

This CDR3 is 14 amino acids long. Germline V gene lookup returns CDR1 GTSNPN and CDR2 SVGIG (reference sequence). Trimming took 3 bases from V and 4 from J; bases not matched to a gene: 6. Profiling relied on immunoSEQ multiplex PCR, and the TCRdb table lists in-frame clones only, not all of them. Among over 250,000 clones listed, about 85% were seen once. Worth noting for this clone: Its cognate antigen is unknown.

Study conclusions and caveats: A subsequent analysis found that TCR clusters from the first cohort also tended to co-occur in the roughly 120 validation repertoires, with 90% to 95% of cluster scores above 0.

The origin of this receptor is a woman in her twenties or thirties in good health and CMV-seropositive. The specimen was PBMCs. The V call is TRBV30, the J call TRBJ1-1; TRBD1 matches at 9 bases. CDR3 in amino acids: CAWSPQGAGTEAFF. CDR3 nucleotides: TGTGCCTGGAGCCCACAGGGGGCGGGCACTGAAGCTTTCTTT.